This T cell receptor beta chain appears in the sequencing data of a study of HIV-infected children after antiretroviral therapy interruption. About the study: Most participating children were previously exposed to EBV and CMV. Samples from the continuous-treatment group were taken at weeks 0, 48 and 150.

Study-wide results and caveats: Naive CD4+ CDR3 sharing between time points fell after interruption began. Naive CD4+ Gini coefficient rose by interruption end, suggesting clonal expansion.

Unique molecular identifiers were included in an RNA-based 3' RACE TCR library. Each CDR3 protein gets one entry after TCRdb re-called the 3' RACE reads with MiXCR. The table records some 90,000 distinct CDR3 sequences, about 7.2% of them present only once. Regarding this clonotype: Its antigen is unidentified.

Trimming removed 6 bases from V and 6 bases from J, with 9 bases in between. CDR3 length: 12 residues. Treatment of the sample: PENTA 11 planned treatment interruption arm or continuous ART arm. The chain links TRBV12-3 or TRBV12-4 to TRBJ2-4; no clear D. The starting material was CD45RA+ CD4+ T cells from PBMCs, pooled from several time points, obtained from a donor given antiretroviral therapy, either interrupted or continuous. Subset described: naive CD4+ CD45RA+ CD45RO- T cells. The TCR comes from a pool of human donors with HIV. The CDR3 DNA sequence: TGTGCCAGCAGACAGTCGGGAAACATTCAGTACTTC. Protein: CASRQSGNIQYF.